This T cell receptor (beta chain) was sequenced in a study of breast tumors, draining lymph nodes, adjacent tissues. The germline V and J ends were trimmed by 2 bases and 5 bases, with 13 bases remaining between them. CDR3 length: 15 residues. The germline gives CDR1 MNHEY, CDR2 SVGEGT. One entry per CDR3 protein, called by TCRdb with MiXCR from the multiplex PCR reads. Among about 110,000 distinct CDR3 sequences listed, approximately 28% were seen once. This clonotype was found many times. The lymph nodes were axillary draining lymph nodes from breast cancer patients. Sequenced sample: axillary lymph node tissue. The chain recombines TRBV6-2 or TRBV6-3 with TRBJ2-1; D could derive from TRBD1 or TRBD2 (6 bases each). The TCR was taken from a female donor with breast cancer. Some clones in this sample may be carry-over from other donors' samples. The CDR3 DNA reads TGTGCCAGCAGTTACGCGGGACAAGTTCACAATGAGCAGTTCTTC. Its translation is CASSYAGQVHNEQFF.